What follows are 6 T cell receptor beta chains derived from one specimen sequenced in a study of blood T cell repertoires in COVID-19. Profiled with immunoSEQ multiplex PCR; TCRdb holds only in-frame clones, not every one. The profile shows 150,000 to 200,000 clones, 75% to 95% of them singletons. The sample consisted of peripheral blood. These receptors were collected from a man over 45 with acute or convalescent COVID-19.

The table lists this clone with a count of one. The CDR3 nucleotides read TGTGCCAGCAGCTCACTATGGCTAGCTAACACAGATACGCAGTATTTT. Translation gives CASSSLWLANTDTQYF. The rearrangement uses TRBV7-9 and TRBJ2-3; perhaps TRBD2 as D (5 bases). CDR1 and CDR2 (germline): SEHNR, FQNEAQ (reference sequence). Trimming cost V 4 bases and J 2 bases, with 16 bases left between them. The CDR3 spans 16 residues.

The chain joins TRBV18 to TRBJ2-1; TRBD2 matches 15 bases. Germline V lookup: CDR1 KGHSH, CDR2 LQKENI. J lost 1 base, V lost 6 bases, and 7 bases had no gene match. This CDR3 has 18 amino acids. The CDR3 DNA reads as TGTGCCAGCTCCCTACGGACTAGCGGGGGGGCATCCTACAATGAGCAGTTCTTC. Protein sequence: CASSLRTSGGASYNEQFF.

The table lists this clone with a count of one. DNA for the CDR3: TGTGCCAGCAGCCAAGATGTTCAGTTAGGGACAGGGACAGATACGCAGTATTTT. Its translation is CASSQDVQLGTGTDTQYF. The chain couples TRBV4-2 to TRBJ2-3; the match to TRBD1 covers 9 bases. After removal of 0 bases from V and 3 bases from J, the junction contained 10 bases not matched to a gene. From germline, CDR1 is LGHNA and CDR2 YNFKEQ. The length of the CDR3 is 18 residues.

Worth noting for this clone: The sample has other DNA sequences that encode this CDR3 too. V gene TRBV9 combines with J gene TRBJ1-3; D might be TRBD1 (5 bases). The CDR3 contains 15 residues. Germline V gives CDR1 SGDLS, CDR2 YYNGEE. Trimming removed 0 bases from V and 4 bases from J, with 11 bases in between. CDR3 DNA: TGTGCCAGCAGCGTAGGGGGGGTATCGGGAAACACCATATATTTT. Protein: CASSVGGVSGNTIYF.

The V and J genes are TRBV5-1 and TRBJ1-4, with TRBD1 matching over 7 bases. The CDR3 sequence is 16 residues long. Germline CDR1 and CDR2: SGHRS and YFSETQ. Germline trimming cut 4 bases from V and 4 bases from J; bases unmatched to any gene: 10. CDR3 coding DNA: TGCGCCAGCAGCACGGGGACAGCGGGGGTTAATGAAAAACTGTTTTTT. Its translation: CASSTGTAGVNEKLFF. Drawing the rest from reference TRBV5-1 and TRBJ1-4, the complete variable domain is KAGVTQTPRYLIKTRGQQVTLSCSPISGHRSVSWYQQTPGQGLQFLFEYFSETQRNKGNFPGRFSGRQFSNSRSEMNVSTLELGDSALYLCASSTGTAGVNEKLFFGSGTQLSVL.

The chain is built from TRBV7-8 and TRBJ2-7; TRBD1 or TRBD2 may be the D gene (6 bases each). Looked up from germline, CDR1 is SGHVS and CDR2 is FQNEAQ. The CDR3 has 14 amino acids. V lost 5 bases to trimming and J lost 2 bases, with 13 bases between them. The CDR3 region has the DNA TGTGCCAGCAGCGGAGGGACATCGGCCTACGAGCAGTACGTC. Its protein is CASSGGTSAYEQYV.